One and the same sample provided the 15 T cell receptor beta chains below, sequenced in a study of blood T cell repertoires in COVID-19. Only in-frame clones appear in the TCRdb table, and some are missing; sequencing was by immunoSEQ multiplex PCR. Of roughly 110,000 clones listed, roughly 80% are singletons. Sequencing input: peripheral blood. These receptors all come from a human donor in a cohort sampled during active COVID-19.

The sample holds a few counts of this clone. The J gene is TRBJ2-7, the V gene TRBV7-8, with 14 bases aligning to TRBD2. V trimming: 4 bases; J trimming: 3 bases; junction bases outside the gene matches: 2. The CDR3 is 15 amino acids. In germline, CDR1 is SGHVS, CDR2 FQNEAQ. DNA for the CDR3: TGTGCCAGCAGCTACGGGACTAGCGGGAGCTACGAGCAGTACTTC. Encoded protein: CASSYGTSGSYEQYF.

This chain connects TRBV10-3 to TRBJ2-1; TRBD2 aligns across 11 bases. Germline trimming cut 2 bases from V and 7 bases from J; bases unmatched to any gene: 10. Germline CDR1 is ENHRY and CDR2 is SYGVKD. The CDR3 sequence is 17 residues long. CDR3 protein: CAISEDMRLAGLNEQFF. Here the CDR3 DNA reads TGTGCCATCAGTGAGGATATGAGACTAGCGGGATTAAATGAGCAGTTCTTC.

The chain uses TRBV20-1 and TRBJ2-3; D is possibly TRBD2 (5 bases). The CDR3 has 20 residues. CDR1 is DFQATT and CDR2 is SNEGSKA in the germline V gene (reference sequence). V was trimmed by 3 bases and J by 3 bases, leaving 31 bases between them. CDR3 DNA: TGCAGTGCTAGTAAGATGAGGGCGGAGTGGAAAGTGGGGTTTACAGATACGCAGTATTTT. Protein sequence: CSASKMRAEWKVGFTDTQYF.

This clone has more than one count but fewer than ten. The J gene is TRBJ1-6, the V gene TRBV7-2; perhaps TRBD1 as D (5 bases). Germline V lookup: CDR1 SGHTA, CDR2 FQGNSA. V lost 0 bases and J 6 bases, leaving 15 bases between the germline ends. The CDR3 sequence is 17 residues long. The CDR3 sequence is CASSLARWVQGNSPLHF. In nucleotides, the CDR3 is TGTGCCAGCAGCTTAGCCCGGTGGGTTCAGGGTAATTCACCCCTCCACTTT.

CDR3 amino acids: CASSSGGTFSYEQYF. In nucleotides, the CDR3 is TGTGCCAGCAGTTCTGGCGGGACGTTCTCCTACGAGCAGTACTTC. The rearrangement joins TRBV28 to TRBJ2-7; a possible D gene is TRBD2 (6 bases). Trimming stripped 4 bases from V and 0 bases from J, with 13 bases between. Per the germline V gene, CDR1 is MDHEN and CDR2 is SYDVKM. The CDR3 contains 15 residues.

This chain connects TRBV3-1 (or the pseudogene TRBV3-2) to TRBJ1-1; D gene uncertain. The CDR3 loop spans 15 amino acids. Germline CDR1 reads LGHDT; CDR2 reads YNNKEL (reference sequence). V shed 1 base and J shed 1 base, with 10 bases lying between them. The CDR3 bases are TGTGCCAGCAGCCAAGTCCGCGTTAAGAACACTGAAGCTTTCTTT. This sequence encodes CASSQVRVKNTEAFF.

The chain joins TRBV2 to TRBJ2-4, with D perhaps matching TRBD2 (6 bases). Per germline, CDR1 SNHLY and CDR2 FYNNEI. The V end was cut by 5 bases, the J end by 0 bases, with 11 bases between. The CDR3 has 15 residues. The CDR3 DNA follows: TGTGCCAGCAGTCTGGAGGGCGTAGCCAAAAACATTCAGTACTTC. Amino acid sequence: CASSLEGVAKNIQYF.

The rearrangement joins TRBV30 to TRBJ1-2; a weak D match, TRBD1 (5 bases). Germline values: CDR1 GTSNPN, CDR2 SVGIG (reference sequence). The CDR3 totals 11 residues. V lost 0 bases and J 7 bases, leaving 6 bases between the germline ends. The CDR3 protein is CAWSVQAGYTF. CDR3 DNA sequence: TGTGCCTGGAGTGTACAGGCTGGCTACACCTTC.

The CDR3 protein is CASSPSGTGPYEQYF. The CDR3, as DNA: TGTGCCAGCAGTCCCTCCGGGACAGGGCCCTACGAGCAGTACTTC. The J gene is TRBJ2-7, the V gene TRBV28; 9 nucleotides agree with TRBD1. Looked up from germline, CDR1 is MDHEN and CDR2 is SYDVKM. Trimming at V came to 5 bases and at J to 2 bases, leaving 7 bases not matched to a gene. The CDR3 is 15 residues long.

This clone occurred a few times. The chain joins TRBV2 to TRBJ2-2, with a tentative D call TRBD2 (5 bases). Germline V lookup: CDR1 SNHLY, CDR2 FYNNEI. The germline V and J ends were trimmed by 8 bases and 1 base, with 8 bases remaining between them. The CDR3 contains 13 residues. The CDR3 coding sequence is TGTGCCAGCTATGCGGGGAACACCGGGGAGCTGTTTTTT. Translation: CASYAGNTGELFF.

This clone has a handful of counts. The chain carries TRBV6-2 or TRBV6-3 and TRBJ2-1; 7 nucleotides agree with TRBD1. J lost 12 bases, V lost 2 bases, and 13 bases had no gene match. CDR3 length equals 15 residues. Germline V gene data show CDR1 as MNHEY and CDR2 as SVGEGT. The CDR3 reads CASSYRDRPYEGQFF. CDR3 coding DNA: TGTGCCAGCAGTTACCGGGACAGACCTTATGAGGGGCAGTTCTTC.

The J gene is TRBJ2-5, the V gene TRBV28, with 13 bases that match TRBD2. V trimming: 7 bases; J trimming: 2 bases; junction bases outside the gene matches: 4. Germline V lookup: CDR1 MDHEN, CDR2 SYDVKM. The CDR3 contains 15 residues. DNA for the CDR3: TGTGCCAGCACCAAACTAGCGGGAGGGCAAGAGACCCAGTACTTC. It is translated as CASTKLAGGQETQYF.

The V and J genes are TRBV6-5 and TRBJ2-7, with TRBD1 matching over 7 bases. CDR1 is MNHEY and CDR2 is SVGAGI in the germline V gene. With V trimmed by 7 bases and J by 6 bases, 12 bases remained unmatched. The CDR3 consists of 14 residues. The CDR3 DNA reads TGTGCCAGCACCTCCGGGCCTCAGGGGGTCGAGCAGTACGTC. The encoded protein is CASTSGPQGVEQYV.

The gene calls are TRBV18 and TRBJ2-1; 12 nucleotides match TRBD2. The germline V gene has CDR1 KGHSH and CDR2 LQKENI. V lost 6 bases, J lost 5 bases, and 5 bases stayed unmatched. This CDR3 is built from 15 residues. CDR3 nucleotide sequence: TGTGCCAGCTCGGTGGGACTAGCGGGCAACAATGAGCAGTTCTTC. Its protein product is CASSVGLAGNNEQFF.

The CDR3 loop is CASSWGQGGGYGYTF. The CDR3 bases are TGTGCCAGCAGCTGGGGACAGGGGGGTGGCTATGGCTACACCTTC. The V call is TRBV7-9, the J call TRBJ1-2, with TRBD1 identical over 11 bases. This CDR3 is 15 amino acids long. V shed 4 bases and J 4 bases; nucleotides not matched to a gene: 5. CDR1 SEHNR and CDR2 FQNEAQ come from the germline V gene (reference sequence).